Listed below are T cell receptor beta chains from one sample, sequenced in a study of blood T cell repertoires in COVID-19. TCRdb's table, derived via immunoSEQ multiplex PCR, lists solely in-frame clones and lacks some. Of some 370,000 clones in the sample, approximately 87% are singletons; the top ten hold 10%. The material sequenced was peripheral blood. All receptors come from a woman aged 25 to 39 with COVID-19, enrolled during active disease. CDR3s include the opening cysteine and the closing phenylalanine or tryptophan. D genes are given only for firm matches. A clone size is listed for some rows: how often the clone was seen (once, few, many), or a class if it is expanded.

d_gene	v_gene	abundance	j_gene	CDR3nt	CDR3aa
-	TRBV5-1	-	TRBJ1-1	TGCGCCAGCAGCGAGACAGTCTTGAACACTGAAGCTTTCTTT	CASSETVLNTEAFF
-	TRBV30	few	TRBJ2-7	TGTGCCTGGAGTCCCCCCCTCGTCGGCTCCTACGAGCAGTACTTC	CAWSPPLVGSYEQYF
TRBD2	TRBV18	-	TRBJ2-5	TGTGCCAGCGCTAGCGGGAAAGGGCAAGAGACCCAGTACTTC	CASASGKGQETQYF
TRBD2	TRBV4-3	-	TRBJ2-3	TGCGCCAGCAGCCAAGACTTAGCGGGCTACACAGATACGCAGTATTTT	CASSQDLAGYTDTQYF
-	TRBV6-6	-	TRBJ1-1	TGTGCCAGCAGGCGTCAGGAATCTGAAGCTTTCTTT	CASRRQESEAFF
TRBD2	TRBV29-1	once	TRBJ2-2	TGCAGCGTTGGGGCTAGCGGGATGGGCGGGGAGCTGTTTTTT	CSVGASGMGGELFF
TRBD1	TRBV5-1	-	TRBJ1-4	TGCGCCAGCAGCACCCGACAGGGGGACGAAAAACTGTTTTTT	CASSTRQGDEKLFF
TRBD2	TRBV28	-	TRBJ2-1	TGTGCCAGTCTGGGAGCGGGAGACTCCTACAATGAGCAGTTCTTC	CASLGAGDSYNEQFF
-	TRBV6-2/TRBV6-3	-	TRBJ2-7	TGTGCCAGCAGTTACCTAGGAGCCTACGAGCAGTACTTC	CASSYLGAYEQYF
TRBD1	TRBV5-6	-	TRBJ1-4	TGTGCCAGCAGGCCCGGGACAGCTAATGAAAAACTGTTTTTT	CASRPGTANEKLFF
TRBD1	TRBV19	-	TRBJ1-2	TGTGCCACCCGACAGGGTCCTGGCTACACCTTC	CATRQGPGYTF
-	TRBV10-3	-	TRBJ1-5	TGTGCCATCAGTGAGTCTCTCGGGGTCCAGCCCCAGCATTTT	CAISESLGVQPQHF
TRBD2	TRBV24-1	-	TRBJ2-3	TGTGCCACCAGTGATGCCCGAATAGCGGGAGGCACAGATACGCAGTATTTT	CATSDARIAGGTDTQYF
-	TRBV2	-	TRBJ1-1	TGTGCCAGCAGTGAGCGAAAACAGGAGACCACTGAAGCTTTCTTT	CASSERKQETTEAFF
-	TRBV30	-	TRBJ2-7	TGTGCCTGGAGTTTACAGGGTGGAGGCGAGCAGTACTTC	CAWSLQGGGEQYF
TRBD1	TRBV19	-	TRBJ2-5	TGTGCCAGTAGTAGGGGACAGGCACAAGAGACCCAGTACTTC	CASSRGQAQETQYF
TRBD2	TRBV6-4	-	TRBJ2-6	TGTGCCAGCAGTGACTCATTAGCGGGAGTCTTGCCCGGGGCCAACGTCCTGACTTTC	CASSDSLAGVLPGANVLTF
-	TRBV6-5	once	TRBJ1-2	TGTGCCAGCAGTCTGCAGGCTCCTAACTATGGCTACACCTTC	CASSLQAPNYGYTF
TRBD1	TRBV7-8	few	TRBJ1-3	TGTGCCAGCAGACCGCGGACAGGGCTTCTATCTGGAAACACCATATATTTT	CASRPRTGLLSGNTIYF
TRBD1	TRBV9	once	TRBJ2-3	TGTGCCAGCTCAGGGGGTGCCGCGCAATTTGATACGCAGTATTTT	CASSGGAAQFDTQYF
-	TRBV7-2	-	TRBJ1-1	TGTGCCAGCAGCCCCCGGGGGAGTGAAGCTTTCTTT	CASSPRGSEAFF
TRBD2	TRBV2	-	TRBJ2-3	TGTGCCAGCAGACTAGCGGGAGTGGCCCCAGATACGCAGTATTTT	CASRLAGVAPDTQYF
-	TRBV18	-	TRBJ2-5	TGTGCCAGCTCACTGAATCCCAAGGGGGAGACCCAGTACTTC	CASSLNPKGETQYF
TRBD2	TRBV30	-	TRBJ2-7	TGTGCCTGGGGACTAGCGGGAGGGCTCTCCTACGAGCAGTACTTC	CAWGLAGGLSYEQYF
TRBD1	TRBV7-8	-	TRBJ2-7	TGTGCCAGCAGCCGTGACAGGGACGAGCAGTACTTC	CASSRDRDEQYF
-	TRBV28	-	TRBJ1-2	TGTGCCAGCAGTACTCCGGGACACTCTACTAACTATGGCTACACCTTC	CASSTPGHSTNYGYTF
-	TRBV2	-	TRBJ2-7	TGTGCCAGCAGTGAAGAGTACGGGGGAGCATCCTACGAGCAGTACTTC	CASSEEYGGASYEQYF
TRBD1	TRBV9	few	TRBJ2-1	TGTGCCAGCAGCAACAGGGGGTCCAATGAGCAGTTCTTC	CASSNRGSNEQFF
-	TRBV28	-	TRBJ1-5	TGTGCCAGCAGGAACCTACAGGGAGTGGGCAATCAGCCCCAGCATTTT	CASRNLQGVGNQPQHF
TRBD2	TRBV15	-	TRBJ2-7	TGTGCCACCAGCAGAGTTGCGGGGACTAGCGGGAGACCTTACGAGCAGTACTTC	CATSRVAGTSGRPYEQYF
-	TRBV9	-	TRBJ1-1	TGTGCCAGCAGCACAGAGCTGAACACTGAAGCTTTCTTT	CASSTELNTEAFF
-	TRBV2	-	TRBJ1-6	TGTGCCAGCAGTGGCGAATTCTCACCCCTCCACTTT	CASSGEFSPLHF
-	TRBV23-1	-	TRBJ2-7	TGCGCCAGCAGTCAATCGTGGCAGGGTGGCGGTCCGGACGAGCAGTACTTC	CASSQSWQGGGPDEQYF
-	TRBV7-2	-	TRBJ2-5	TGTGCCAGCAGCTCTCGCAGGGTCCAAGAGACCCAGTACTTC	CASSSRRVQETQYF
TRBD2	TRBV27	-	TRBJ2-7	TGTGCCAGCAGTTTATCGTTTCGGGAGGACGAGCAGTACTTC	CASSLSFREDEQYF
-	TRBV18	few	TRBJ2-2	TGTGCCAGCTCCCCCGGACAGTCGAACACCGGGGAGCTGTTTTTT	CASSPGQSNTGELFF
-	TRBV29-1	-	TRBJ1-1	TGCAGCGTTGTCAGAAACGCGAACACTGAAGCTTTCTTT	CSVVRNANTEAFF
TRBD1	TRBV7-6	-	TRBJ1-4	TGTGCCGCACGGACAGGGCGGTCAATTAATGAAAAACTGTTTTTT	CAARTGRSINEKLFF
-	TRBV19	-	TRBJ2-3	TGTGCCACCTGCCCCCGAAACACGGATACGCAGTATTTT	CATCPRNTDTQYF
-	TRBV2	-	TRBJ2-3	TGTGCCAACATCTTCGGGAGCCGGATAGATACGCAGTATTTT	CANIFGSRIDTQYF
-	TRBV7-7	-	TRBJ2-7	TGTGCTAGCAGCAAGGCGCGGGGCCCCTACGAGCAGTACTTC	CASSKARGPYEQYF
TRBD2	TRBV6-5	-	TRBJ2-5	TGTGCCAGCAGTTCCGCGGGAGGGGAGACCCAGTACTTC	CASSSAGGETQYF
-	TRBV19	-	TRBJ1-5	TGTGCCAGTCAAGGGGGGGGAGGACAGCCCCAGCATTTT	CASQGGGGQPQHF
-	TRBV7-8	-	TRBJ2-1	TGTGCCAGCAGCCGCCGGCGAACTAGCTCTAATGAGCAGTTCTTC	CASSRRRTSSNEQFF
TRBD2	TRBV7-3	-	TRBJ2-3	TGTGCCAGCAGCCGGTCGGGAGGGATCACAGATACGCAGTATTTT	CASSRSGGITDTQYF
-	TRBV19	-	TRBJ2-7	TGTGCCAGTAGTAATCAGGGCCTCTCCTACGAGCAGTACTTC	CASSNQGLSYEQYF
-	TRBV28	-	TRBJ1-6	TGTGCCAGCAGTCCGGGGGGACCGAGTGGTTCCCTCCACTTT	CASSPGGPSGSLHF
-	TRBV4-1	-	TRBJ1-5	TGCGCCAGCAGCCAATCTTTATATAGCAATCAGCCCCAGCATTTT	CASSQSLYSNQPQHF
-	TRBV24-1	-	TRBJ2-1	TGTGCCACCAGTGATTTACCCCACTTAGACTCCTACAATGAGCAGTTCTTC	CATSDLPHLDSYNEQFF
TRBD1	TRBV19	-	TRBJ2-7	TGTGCCAGTAGTAAAAACCGGGACAGCGCCTACGAGCAGTACTTC	CASSKNRDSAYEQYF
TRBD2	TRBV5-1	-	TRBJ2-7	TGCGCCAGCAGCTTCGGGACTAGCGGGATCTACGAGCAGTACTTC	CASSFGTSGIYEQYF
-	TRBV4-3	-	TRBJ1-1	TGCGCCAGCAGCCAAGGTTCTGGGAGGAACACTGAAGCTTTCTTT	CASSQGSGRNTEAFF
TRBD1	TRBV15	-	TRBJ1-6	TGTGCCACCAGCAGATACGGGACAGGAAACTATAATTCACCCCTCCACTTT	CATSRYGTGNYNSPLHF
TRBD2	TRBV27	-	TRBJ2-3	TGTGCCAGCAGTTTCCTTTCACTGACTAGCGGGAGAACAGATACGCAGTATTTT	CASSFLSLTSGRTDTQYF
TRBD2	TRBV27	-	TRBJ2-1	TGTGCCAGCAGTTTTTCCCTAGCGGGAGGCCAAAAGTTCTTC	CASSFSLAGGQKFF
-	TRBV2	-	TRBJ1-1	TGTGCCAGCAGTGTCGGGGGGGCTGATAACACTGAAGCTTTCTTT	CASSVGGADNTEAFF
-	TRBV7-6	-	TRBJ2-7	TGTGCCAGCAGCTTAGGGAGCAGCACCTACGAGCAGTACTTC	CASSLGSSTYEQYF
-	TRBV4-1	-	TRBJ2-7	TGCGCCAGCAGCCAAGGCCCAAGGCGGGACTACGAGCAGTACTTC	CASSQGPRRDYEQYF
TRBD1	TRBV9	-	TRBJ1-4	TGTGCCAGCAGCCCCAGGGGGAAGTGGAGGGGATTAGGCGAAAAACTGTTTTTT	CASSPRGKWRGLGEKLFF
TRBD2	TRBV7-4	once	TRBJ2-7	TGTGCCAGCAGCTTAGAAGGGCGGGAGGGTACCTACGAGCAGTACTTC	CASSLEGREGTYEQYF